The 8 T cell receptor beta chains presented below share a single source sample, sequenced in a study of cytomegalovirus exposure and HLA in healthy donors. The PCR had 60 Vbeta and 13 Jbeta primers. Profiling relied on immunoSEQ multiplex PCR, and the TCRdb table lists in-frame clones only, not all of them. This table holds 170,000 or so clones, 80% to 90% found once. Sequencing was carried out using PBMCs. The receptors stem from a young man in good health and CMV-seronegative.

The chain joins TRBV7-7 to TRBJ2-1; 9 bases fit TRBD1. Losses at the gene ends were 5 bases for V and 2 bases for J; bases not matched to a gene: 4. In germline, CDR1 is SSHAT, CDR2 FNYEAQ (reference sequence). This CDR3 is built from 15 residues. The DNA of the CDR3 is TGTGCCAGCAGCCTCACAGGGGGCCCCTACAATGAGCAGTTCTTC. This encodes CASSLTGGPYNEQFF.

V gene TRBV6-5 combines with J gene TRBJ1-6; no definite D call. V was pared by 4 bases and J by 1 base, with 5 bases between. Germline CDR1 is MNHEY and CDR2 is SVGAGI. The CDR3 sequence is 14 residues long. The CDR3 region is CASSSPSYNSPLHF. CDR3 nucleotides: TGTGCCAGCAGTTCCCCTTCCTATAATTCACCCCTCCACTTT.

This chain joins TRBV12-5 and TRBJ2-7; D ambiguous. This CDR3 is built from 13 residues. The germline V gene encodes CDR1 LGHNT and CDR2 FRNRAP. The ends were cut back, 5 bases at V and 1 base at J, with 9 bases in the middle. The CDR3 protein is CASGPPGSYEQYF. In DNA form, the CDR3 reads TGTGCTAGTGGTCCCCCAGGTTCCTACGAGCAGTACTTC.

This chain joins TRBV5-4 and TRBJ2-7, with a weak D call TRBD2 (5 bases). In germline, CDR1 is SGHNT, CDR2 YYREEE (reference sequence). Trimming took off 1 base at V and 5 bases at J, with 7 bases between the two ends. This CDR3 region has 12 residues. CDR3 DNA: TGTGCCAGCAGCTTGCCCGGGAACGAGCAGTACTTC. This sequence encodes CASSLPGNEQYF.

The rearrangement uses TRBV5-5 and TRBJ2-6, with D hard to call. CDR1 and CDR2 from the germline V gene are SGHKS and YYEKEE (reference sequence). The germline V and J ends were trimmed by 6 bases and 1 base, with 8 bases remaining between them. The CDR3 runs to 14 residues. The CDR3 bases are TGTGCCAGCAAGACACCTTCTGGGGCCAACGTCCTGACTTTC. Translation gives CASKTPSGANVLTF.

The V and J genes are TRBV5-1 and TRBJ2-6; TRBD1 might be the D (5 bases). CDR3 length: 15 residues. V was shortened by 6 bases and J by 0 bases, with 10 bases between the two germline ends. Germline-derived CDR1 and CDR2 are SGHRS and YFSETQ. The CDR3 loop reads CASIPDSSGANVLTF. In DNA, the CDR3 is TGCGCCAGCATCCCCGACAGCTCTGGGGCCAACGTCCTGACTTTC.

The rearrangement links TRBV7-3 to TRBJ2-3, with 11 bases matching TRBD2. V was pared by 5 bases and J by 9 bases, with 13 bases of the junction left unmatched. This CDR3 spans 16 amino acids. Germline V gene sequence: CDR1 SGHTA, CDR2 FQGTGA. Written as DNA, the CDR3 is TGTGCCAGCAGCCCAAGAGGGACTAGCGGCGGCGGGACGCAGTATTTT. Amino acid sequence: CASSPRGTSGGGTQYF.

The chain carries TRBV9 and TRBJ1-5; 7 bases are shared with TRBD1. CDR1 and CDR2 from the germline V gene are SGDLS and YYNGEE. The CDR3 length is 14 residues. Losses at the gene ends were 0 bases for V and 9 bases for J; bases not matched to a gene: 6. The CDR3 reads CASSVGQGGGPQHF. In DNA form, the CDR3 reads TGTGCCAGCAGCGTAGGACAGGGAGGAGGGCCCCAGCATTTT.